Sequencing of this T cell receptor beta chain was carried out in a study of T cells after somatic rescue of genetic block. This clone was seen just once. Data came from immunoSEQ multiplex PCR; TCRdb stores just in-frame clones and leaves some out. The data contain 45,000 to 55,000 clones, 90% to 96% of them singletons. V lost 5 bases, J lost 4 bases, and 8 bases stayed unmatched. Germline CDR1 reads LGHNA; CDR2 reads YSLEER. The CDR3 contains 15 residues. The chain uses TRBV4-3 and TRBJ2-3, with TRBD1 matching 8 bases. This TCR was sampled from a child younger than two. Sequenced: peripheral blood mononuclear cells (PBMCs). The CDR3 loop is CASSRQGTGADTQYF. The CDR3 region has the DNA TGCGCCAGCAGCAGACAGGGGACAGGCGCAGATACGCAGTATTTT.